Detailed here is one TCR beta chain. What antigen it recognizes has not been identified. No much larger clonotype is one base removed from it; base qualities were not supplied. The data derive from a study of CD8+ T cells in alopecia areata (dated by TCRdb to 2016 to 2019). In the study overall: The treated patients, all with moderate-to-severe alopecia areata, were enrolled in an open-label pilot trial of oral tofacitinib given at 5 to 10 mg twice daily. Human TCRbeta sequencing covered scalp tissue and sorted CD4+ and CD8+ peripheral blood T cells from patchy and totalis/universalis alopecia areata patients and healthy controls. Tofacitinib-treated patients had biopsies at baseline and at 4 and 24 weeks of treatment, with a later scalp biopsy in several patients. RNA came from the PAXgene miRNA kit for fixed scalp, the miRNeasy kit for PBMCs, and the RNeasy kit for mouse skin. Clonality in the scalp was compared among normal scalp (n=4), patchy alopecia areata scalp (n=8), and alopecia totalis/universalis scalp (n=8). Amplification of TCRbeta CDR3 regions was done by immunoSEQ multiplex PCR using 35 Vbeta forward primers and 13 Jbeta reverse primers. In both human patients and the C3H/HeJ mouse model, the study applied high-throughput TCRbeta sequencing to look at T cell clonal expansion in alopecia areata. Tofacitinib was administered for 6 to 18 months, and 6 months of follow-up off drug were then conducted to assess delayed response and recurrence. What the study reported, not specific to this receptor: Shared TCR sequences between patients were less evident than in mice, which may be partly attributable to HLA diversity in the patient population. Compared with normal scalp, lesional scalp, particularly in alopecia totalis/universalis, had higher clonality and more expanded CD8+ clones, which suggests antigenic drive. Scalp TCR repertoire analysis is complicated because resident alphabeta T cells in normal human skin are also sequenced, whereas mouse skin is dominated by gammadelta T cells.

From a lookup of the germline V gene, CDR1 and CDR2 are MNHNS and SASEGT. The CDR3 runs 11 amino acids, cysteine and phenylalanine included. Here the CDR3 DNA is all that survives: 33 bases in frame from base 1. V drops 5 bases and J drops 2 bases, leaving 4 bases in between. The method was the immunoSEQ multiplex PCR assay. For TCR sequencing, RNA was extracted from every sample and reverse transcribed into cDNA to serve as template. SuperScript III was used for first-strand cDNA synthesis, primed with a 2:1 mix of oligo-dT and random hexamers. A synthetic immune receptor repertoire was used to measure amplification bias, and any remaining bias was corrected computationally. In the original analysis: Raw reads were preprocessed to remove errors, and CDR3 was defined by IMGT conventions from the conserved cysteine to phenylalanine. Clonality was computed as 1 minus the Shannon entropy, with the entropy normalized by log2 of the number of productive unique TCRs. Scalp TCRbeta sequences were cross-referenced with sorted blood CD4 and CD8 repertoires so that the CD4 or CD8 identity of scalp clones could be inferred. In its TCRdb copy, this immuneACCESS table keeps in-frame sequences only and misses some clones. Where compared with another copy, unresolved V genes explain less than half of these, and the others have no known cause. V and J calls and clone size are those listed in that table; D and trimming were worked out from the DNA. This sample lists thousands of clones; about 55% were detected once. The ten largest clones add up to about 13% of the sample.

Lesional scalp punch biopsies and peripheral blood were obtained from alopecia areata patients. Human scalp biopsies were fixed immediately in PAXgene tissue containers. The source of this sequence is a human donor with alopecia areata. Recombination connected TRBV6-1 to TRBJ2-7; the D gene is unclear. The material sequenced was skin. The DNA reads as follows: TGTGCCAGCAGTAAGACCTACGAGCAGTACTTC. The resulting protein is CASSKTYEQYF.